The clone carrying this T cell receptor beta chain was seen once. CDR3 length: 18 amino acids. Trimming cost V 1 base and J 4 bases, with 21 bases left between them. Germline V gives CDR1 SGHNT, CDR2 YENEEA. The entry originates in a study of cytomegalovirus exposure and HLA in healthy donors. The PCR contained 60 Vbeta and 13 Jbeta primers. In the original processing: In a later analysis, the count reached 80 million or so unique TCR beta chains, with roughly 11 million shared. Profiling relied on immunoSEQ multiplex PCR, and the TCRdb table lists in-frame clones only, not all of them. The DNA was the basis for D and trimming; V, J and clone size are from that table. The sample shows some 150,000 clones, over 80% of them seen only once.

The clonotype comes from a woman in her thirties in good health and CMV-seronegative. The V call is TRBV11-3, the J call TRBJ2-3; D may be TRBD2 (6 bases). Sequenced material: PBMCs. The CDR3 spells CASSLGAPGLAPADTQYF. CDR3 in DNA: TGTGCCAGCAGCTTAGGGGCCCCGGGACTTGCCCCCGCAGATACGCAGTATTTT.